This T cell receptor beta chain was documented in a study of long-term antiretroviral therapy in people with HIV (dated by TCRdb to the early 2020s). About the investigation overall: The earliest samples were collected about a decade before the 2015 WHO recommendation for immediate ART, when ART was typically delayed until CD4 counts fell. About 35% of the 30 participants with HIV were female. Whether ART initiation and durable HIV suppression were associated with changes in peripheral blood TRB repertoire composition and diversity was tested in a retrospective serial study. No cross-contamination during QIAcube processing turned up in test extractions that ran a monoclonal T-cell line alongside around 32 polyclonal samples. A total of under 250 cryopreserved PBMC samples were contributed to the cohort by 30 adults with confirmed HIV infection, with samples collected serially over a mean of approximately six years (range 1-12). What the research found in general, with its limitations: Compared with controls, HIV repertoires had narrower CDR3 length ranges, and the network structure pointed to an antigen-experienced repertoire that shifted only slightly toward naive after ART. Owing to limited PBMC availability, only the TCR beta chain was sequenced, without alpha chain pairing. Samples dated from 2004 to 2017, and the ART regimens used may be less effective than current ones. ART initiation was associated with a significant increase in TRB diversity, but diversity stayed significantly below transplant donor controls even after long-term ART. No data were available on ART adherence, viral resistance or therapy changes, limiting inferences about post-ART repertoire changes. Because cell numbers in pre-ART samples were limited, unsorted PBMC were profiled instead of sorted CD4+ and CD8+ T cells. Expanded TRB clones identified before ART initiation dominated the repertoire across all time points, though the dominance fluctuated and decreased in many PLHIV after ART.

CDR1 and CDR2 are drawn from the germline V gene: MNHEY, SVGAGI. V is reduced by 3 bases and J by 3 bases, leaving a spacing of 3 bases between them. The CDR3 spans 12 residues, from the cysteine through the phenylalanine. CDR3 DNA is the only sequence kept; it has 36 bases, read in frame from the first base. Inclusion was restricted to participants for whom at least one PBMC sample before ART initiation and at least two post-ART samples were available. Treatment was received in the United States of America by all participants with HIV. Before DNA extraction, cryopreserved samples of 1-10 million PBMC were thawed and then washed. At the time of the earliest PBMC sample, participants with HIV were aged between about 20 and 60 years. PBMC samples were contributed by each participant from 1-4 timepoints before ART initiation and 2-8 timepoints after ART initiation, with a median of 7 samples. Serial HIV viral load, CD4+ T-cell count, ART history and demographic data were obtained for every participant. Genomic DNA was extracted from unsorted PBMC with a Qiagen kit on a QIAcube, with processing performed in batches of 12 samples.

This clone was detected only a few times. Its antigen is still unknown. No qualities accompany the bases; no much larger clone lies one base away. The immunoSEQ hsTCRB v3.0 assay was used at survey level resolution to sequence the TRB variable region. TRB sequencing targeted a depth of 40,000-50,000 T-cell genomes per sample. Pooled TRB libraries were sequenced on an Illumina MiSeq with a v3 150-cycle kit. The source study handled its data this way. Analysis of repertoires was carried out in R inside a reproducible Nextflow workflow spanning QC, data transformation and analysis. LymphoSeq2, an R package for AIRR-Seq data exploration, was used to implement custom analyses. A few samples yielding fewer than 5000 total TRB sequences were excluded, leaving over 150 analyzed HIV repertoires. Among the approximately 180 retained HIV repertoires, 59 were collected before ART initiation and roughly 130 were collected after ART initiation. Repertoires were downsampled to 5000 TRB nucleotide sequences, with summary statistics averaged over 100 downsampling iterations. The analysis kept only TRB sequences whose CDR3 regions were at least seven amino acids long. A Shannon entropy-derived clonality score and the Gini coefficient were used to measure diversity. In repertoire networks, the top 5000 CDR3 amino acid sequences were linked whenever an edit distance of one separated two sequences. Antigen specificity groups and MHC restriction were predicted for TRB CDR3 amino acid sequences with GLIPH2. To flag known associations with CMV, EBV, HIV or tissue antigens, CDR3 amino acid sequences were compared against VDJdb and McPAS-TCR. Pre-ART, post-ART and control groups were compared with Wilcoxon signed-rank tests and Holm-Bonferroni correction. Entries here come from immuneACCESS through TCRdb and include only in-frame sequences with V and J called. Some clones fail to appear in such tables; in the studies checked, an unresolved V gene covers under half of the shortfall, and the cause of the remainder is unknown. V, J and clone size are those of that table, while D and trimming were read from the DNA. This sample lists 9,000 to 15,000 clones; roughly 80% were detected once. Of the sample, around 10% falls within the top ten clones.

The rearrangement joined TRBV6-5 to TRBJ1-5; the D segment cannot be called with confidence. The material was unsorted PBMCs, obtained 0.8 years before starting antiretroviral therapy. The source is a woman between 40 and 55 years old with HIV. The DNA reads as follows: TGTGCCAGCAGTTATTACAATCAGCCCCAGCATTTT. Its product reads: CASSYYNQPQHF.